This entry concerns a single TCR beta chain. CDR1 and CDR2 (germline): SEHNR, FQNEAQ (reference sequence). V was shortened by 3 bases and J by 5 bases, with 1 base between the two germline ends. The CDR3 length is 10 residues. This record comes from a study of OX40 agonist ivuxolimab in advanced cancers. Assay: immunoSEQ multiplex PCR; the TCRdb copy retains only in-frame clones and omits some. Among tens of thousands of clones listed, around nine tenths were seen once. Sequenced here: CD4+ or CD8+ T cells sorted from blood, sampled in a trial of the OX40 agonist ivuxolimab. The clonotype originates from an adult with an advanced solid tumor such as melanoma, head and neck, liver or kidney cancer. This chain joins TRBV7-9 and TRBJ2-5; no clear D. CDR3 in DNA: TGTGCCAGCAGCTTGGAGACCCAGTACTTC. Its protein product is CASSLETQYF. Based on the CDR3 plus reference TRBV7-9 and TRBJ2-5, the full variable domain is DTGVSQNPRHKITKRGQNVTFRCDPISEHNRLYWYRQTLGQGPEFLTYFQNEAQLEKSRLLSDRFSAERPKGSFSTLEIQRTEQGDSAMYLCASSLETQYFGPGTRLLVL.